Given below is one T cell receptor beta chain in context. A few counts support this clone. Its recognized antigen is unknown. Base-call qualities are not available, and no considerably larger clone is one nucleotide away. These data originate in a study of immune evolution from preneoplasia to lung adenocarcinoma (dated by TCRdb to the early 2020s). General notes on the study: The study used immune gene expression, TCR sequencing and multiplex immunofluorescence to profile the immune contexture of lung adenocarcinoma precursors and invasive adenocarcinoma. TCR sequencing data were obtained from about 46 patients. Resected precursor lesions (AAH, AIS, MIA) and invasive adenocarcinomas were compared against paired morphologically normal lung tissue. According to the study, about 100 samples went through TCR sequencing. The immune data were combined with whole exome sequencing and methylation data from the same cohort of nodules. The sample size was set by how many specimens were available, not by a prior power calculation. POLYSOLVER was used to infer Class I HLA alleles from exome data, while LOHHLA was used to detect allele-specific HLA loss. A total of under 60 patients with pulmonary nodules who underwent surgical resection were included in the overall cohort.

The patients had resection in Japan or China between the mid-2010s and the late 2010s. Two lung cancer pathologists independently confirmed the histologic diagnosis of each case on H&E slides. The AllPrep DNA/RNA FFPE Kit was used to isolate DNA from FFPE tissue. V lost 2 bases and J lost 8 bases; the stretch between them is 12 bases long. The CDR3 measures 12 amino acids from cysteine to phenylalanine. Only the CDR3 part of the read is kept: 36 bases, read in frame from the first base. CDR1 and CDR2, per the germline V gene (reference sequence), are GTSNPN and SVGIG. TCR beta CDR3 regions were sequenced from DNA using the immunoSEQ hsTCRbeta Kit. The study's processing was this. The ImmunoSEQ Analyzer was used to analyse the TCR sequencing data. T cell clonality was defined as 1 minus Pielou's evenness computed on productive rearrangements. To measure T cell diversity, the inverse Simpson index was applied to productive templates. T cell density was expressed as TCR beta template counts normalized to usable DNA, with usable DNA estimated by amplifying and sequencing housekeeping genes. Two-sided Kruskal-Wallis tests were used to compare TCR metrics across histologic stages. TCRdb retrieved this table from immuneACCESS and kept in-frame rearrangements only. Not all clones are present; in checked studies, unresolved V genes account for under half, and no reason is known for the remainder. That table furnishes V, J and clone size, whereas the DNA furnished D and trimming. This sample comprises about 2,000 clones, 80% of them detected only once. Approximately 12% of the sample is held by the ten biggest clonotypes.

General conclusions and limits of the study: Findings were based on association rather than direct causation; larger cohorts with long-term follow-up and longitudinal biopsies were deemed needed. Because all patients came from Japan and China, whether the findings apply to Western populations was uncertain. Clonality was highest in normal lung, while later-stage lesions appeared to have lower clonality but higher T cell density and diversity. Normal lung had the highest top T cell clone frequencies, which appeared to decline progressively from AAH through AIS, MIA and invasive adenocarcinoma.

The TCR comes from a person in their sixties with lung adenocarcinoma. The sample comprised FFPE normal lung tissue adjacent to the tumor. This receptor chain uses TRBV30 and TRBJ1-2; no D gene is confidently identified. The DNA sequence follows: TGTGCCTGGAGTCTTGATGAGGGCGGCTACACCTTC. This gives the protein CAWSLDEGGYTF.